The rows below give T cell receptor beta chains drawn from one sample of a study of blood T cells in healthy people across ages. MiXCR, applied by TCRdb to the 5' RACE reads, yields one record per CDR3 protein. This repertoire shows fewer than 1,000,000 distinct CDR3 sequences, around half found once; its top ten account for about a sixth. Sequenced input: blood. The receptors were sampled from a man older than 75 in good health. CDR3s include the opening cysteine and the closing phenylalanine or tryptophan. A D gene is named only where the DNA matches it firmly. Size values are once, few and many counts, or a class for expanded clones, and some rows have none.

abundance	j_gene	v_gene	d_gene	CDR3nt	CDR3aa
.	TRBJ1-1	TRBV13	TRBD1	TGTGCCAGCAGCTGGACAGGACGACCCATGAACACTGAAGCTTTCTTT	CASSWTGRPMNTEAFF
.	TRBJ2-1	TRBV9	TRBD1	TGTGCCAGCAGCGCGCAGGGGGACAGGGGGCGCAACTACAATGAGCAGTTCTTC	CASSAQGDRGRNYNEQFF
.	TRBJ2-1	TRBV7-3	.	TGTGCCAGCAGCTTAGACTGGACTTATGAGCAGTTCTTC	CASSLDWTYEQFF
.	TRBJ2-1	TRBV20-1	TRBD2	TGCAGTGCTTCACCGACTAGCGGGTTCTACAATGAGCAGTTCTTC	CSASPTSGFYNEQFF
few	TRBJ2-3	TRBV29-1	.	TGCAGCTCCACGGCTAGCGGCACAGATACGCAGTATTTT	CSSTASGTDTQYF
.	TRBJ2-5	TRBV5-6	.	TGTGCCAGCAGCTTGTACGGACCCGGGGAGACCCAGTACTTC	CASSLYGPGETQYF
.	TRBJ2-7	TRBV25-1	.	TGTGCCGGCGGAAGGGGAGTCGAATACGAGCAGTACTTC	CAGGRGVEYEQYF
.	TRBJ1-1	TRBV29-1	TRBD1	TGCAGCACACTTTCGACAGGGGGCATGAACACTGAAGCTTTCTTT	CSTLSTGGMNTEAFF
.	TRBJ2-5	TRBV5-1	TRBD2	TGCGCCAGCAGCTTGGTGGCGGGAGGACCCCAAGCGACCCAGTACTTC	CASSLVAGGPQATQYF
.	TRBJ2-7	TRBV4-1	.	TGCGCCTGCAGCCAAGAGGACCGGGACTCCTACAATGAGCAGTACTTC	CACSQEDRDSYNEQYF
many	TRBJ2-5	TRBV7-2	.	TGTGCCAGCAGCTTAGTACCCGAGCCCCCGGCGGGGCAGTACTTC	CASSLVPEPPAGQYF
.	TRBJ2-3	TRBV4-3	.	TGCGCCAGCAGCCAAGCCCGGACGAGGGTAGCAGATACGCAGTATTTT	CASSQARTRVADTQYF
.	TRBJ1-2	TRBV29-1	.	TGCAGCGACGACACTGATGGCTACACCTTC	CSDDTDGYTF
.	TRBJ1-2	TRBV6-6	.	TGTGCCAGCAGTTACCCTAGGTCGGAAAACTATGGCTACACCTTC	CASSYPRSENYGYTF
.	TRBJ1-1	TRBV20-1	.	TGCAGTGCTAGCCGCAGTAGTCTGAACACTGAAGCTTTCTTT	CSASRSSLNTEAFF
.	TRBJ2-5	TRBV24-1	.	TGTGCCACCAGTGAACTCGTCGGCAGGGCTGAGACCCAGTACTTC	CATSELVGRAETQYF
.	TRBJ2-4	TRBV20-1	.	TGCAGTGCTAGGACTGCTAACAAAAACATTCAGTACTTC	CSARTANKNIQYF
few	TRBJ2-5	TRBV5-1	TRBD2	TGCGCCAGCAGACCGGGACTAGCGTTCAGAGAGACCCAGTACTTC	CASRPGLAFRETQYF
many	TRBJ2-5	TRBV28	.	TGTGCCAGCAGTTTTAAGCTAGCGCTAGGAGCGGAGACCCAGTACTTC	CASSFKLALGAETQYF
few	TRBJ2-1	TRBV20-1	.	TGCAGTGCTAGAGTAACTCTCTCCTACAATGAGCAGTTCTTC	CSARVTLSYNEQFF
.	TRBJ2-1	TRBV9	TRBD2	TGTGCCAGCAGCGTAGACGTGGGAGGGAATGAGCAGTTCTTC	CASSVDVGGNEQFF
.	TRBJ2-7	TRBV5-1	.	TGCGCCAGCAGCAACCGGGACTTCTACGAGCAGTACTTC	CASSNRDFYEQYF
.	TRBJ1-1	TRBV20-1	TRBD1	TGCAGTGCTAGTCTGGACAGGGCTTCCGCTGAAGCTTTCTTT	CSASLDRASAEAFF